The T cell receptor beta chain under discussion was sequenced for a study of blood T cell repertoires in COVID-19. As for the study in general: In each case, the material was cDNA or gDNA derived from T cells, B-cell-depleted T cells, or PBMCs.

The CDR3 consists of 13 residues. The germline gives CDR1 GTSNPN, CDR2 SVGIG (reference sequence). Trimming left V 2 bases short and J 7 bases short, with 12 bases between. The data were produced by immunoSEQ multiplex PCR, yet TCRdb's version contains in-frame clones alone and is incomplete. The repertoire has approximately 200,000 clones, around 85% of them found once; the top ten carry 9.5% to 13%. The source of this sequence is a human donor with active or convalescent COVID-19. The donor label of this sample is uncertain. This chain joins TRBV30 and TRBJ1-5; weak D call: TRBD1 (6 bases). Sample: peripheral blood. The CDR3 region is CAWSRGGEQPQHF. The CDR3 nucleotides read TGTGCCTGGAGTCGTGGGGGCGAACAGCCCCAGCATTTT.